The source of this T cell receptor (beta chain) is a study of shared T cell receptors in the human thymus. The CDR3 extends over 15 amino acids. Germline CDR1 LNHDA, CDR2 SQIVND (reference sequence). J lost 0 bases, V lost 8 bases, and 8 bases had no gene match. Libraries were prepared by immunoSEQ multiplex PCR; TCRdb keeps only in-frame clonotypes and omits some of them. The data hold approximately 730,000 clones, with around 85% observed a single time. These same data were also listed under a study on human thymus T cells. That work contributes: Thymus specimens were resections from corrective heart surgery. Thymic and blood repertoires seemed to show skewed V and J gene use. There were highly overlapping thymic repertoires among unrelated individuals, as related research reported.

The specimen sequenced was thymocytes. The chain has TRBV19 and TRBJ2-7; TRBD1 aligns across 9 bases. The TCR was taken from a girl under three years old with a congenital heart defect. The CDR3 DNA follows: TGTGCCAGTGAGGGTCGGACAGGGGACTCCTACGAGCAGTACTTC. The encoded protein is CASEGRTGDSYEQYF. The entire variable domain, with the rest obtained from reference TRBV19 and TRBJ2-7, is as follows: DGGITQSPKYLFRKEGQNVTLSCEQNLNHDAMYWYRQDPGQGLRLIYYSQIVNDFQKGDIAEGYSVSREKKESFPLTVTSAQKNPTAFYLCASEGRTGDSYEQYFGPGTRLTVT.